The clone carrying this T cell receptor beta chain was counted once. This sample's time point: cycle 4 day 1 (C4D1), after less than 7 weeks of nivolumab. Each of the patients experienced relapse following autologous stem cell transplantation, and their brentuximab vedotin exposure differed. Researchers pulled CD8+ T cells out of thawed PBMCs using magnetic negative selection. The assay was immunoSEQ multiplex PCR, and TCRdb's table has in-frame clones only and misses some. There are some 8,400 clones in the sample; roughly 80% occur only once, and over 25% lies in the top ten. The sample originates from a study of PD-1 blockade in classical Hodgkin lymphoma. This CDR3 contains 17 residues. The V and J ends lost 4 bases and 0 bases, in that order; junction bases with no gene match: 12. The germline gives CDR1 SGDLS, CDR2 YYNGEE.

This sequence joins TRBV9 and TRBJ2-7; 8 bases match TRBD2. The source is a human donor with classical Hodgkin lymphoma. The source material was CD8+ T cells from blood, sampled before the fourth cycle of nivolumab. CDR3 amino acids: CASSPGGAGGPSYEQYF. CDR3 DNA sequence: TGTGCCAGCAGCCCTGGCGGCGCGGGGGGCCCCTCCTACGAGCAGTACTTC.